This T cell receptor beta chain comes out of a study of blood T cell repertoires in COVID-19. There are 13 residues in the CDR3. CDR1 is LNHDA, CDR2 SQIVND, per germline (reference sequence). V lost 2 bases to trimming and J lost 6 bases, with 8 bases between them. Repertoires were generated with immunoSEQ multiplex PCR, while TCRdb's copy carries only in-frame clones and drops some. The sample includes 85,000 or so clones, more than 90% of them seen just once. This clonotype was sampled from a human donor with active COVID-19. The donor label of this sample is uncertain. The chain is built from TRBV19 and TRBJ2-1; weak D call: TRBD2 (7 bases). Sequencing was done on a sample of peripheral blood. CDR3 DNA sequence: TGTGCCAGTAGTATAAGGGGGGGCAATGAGCAGTTCTTC. Its translation is CASSIRGGNEQFF.